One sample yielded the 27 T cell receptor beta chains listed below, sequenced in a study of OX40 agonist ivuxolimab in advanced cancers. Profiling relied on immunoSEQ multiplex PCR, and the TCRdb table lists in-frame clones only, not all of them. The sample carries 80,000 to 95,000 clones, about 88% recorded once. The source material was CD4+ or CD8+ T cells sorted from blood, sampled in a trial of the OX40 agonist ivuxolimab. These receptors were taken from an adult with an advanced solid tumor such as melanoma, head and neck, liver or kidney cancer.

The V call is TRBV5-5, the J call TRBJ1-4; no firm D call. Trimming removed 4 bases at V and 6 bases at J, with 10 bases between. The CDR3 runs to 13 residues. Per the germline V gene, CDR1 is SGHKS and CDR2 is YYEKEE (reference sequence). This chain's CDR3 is CASSLDGYEKLFF. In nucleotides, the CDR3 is TGTGCCAGCAGCCTGGATGGGTATGAAAAACTGTTTTTT. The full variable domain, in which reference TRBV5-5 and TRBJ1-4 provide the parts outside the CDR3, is DAGVTQSPTHLIKTRGQQVTLRCSPISGHKSVSWYQQVLGQGPQFIFQYYEKEERGRGNFPDRFSARQFPNYSSELNVNALLLGDSALYLCASSLDGYEKLFFGSGTQLSVL.

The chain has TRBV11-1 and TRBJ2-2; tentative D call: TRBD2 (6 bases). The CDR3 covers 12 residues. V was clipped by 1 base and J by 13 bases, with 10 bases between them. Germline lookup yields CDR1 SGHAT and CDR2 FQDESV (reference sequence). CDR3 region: CASSLDRGGLFF. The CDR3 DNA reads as TGTGCCAGCAGCTTAGATCGGGGAGGGCTGTTTTTT.

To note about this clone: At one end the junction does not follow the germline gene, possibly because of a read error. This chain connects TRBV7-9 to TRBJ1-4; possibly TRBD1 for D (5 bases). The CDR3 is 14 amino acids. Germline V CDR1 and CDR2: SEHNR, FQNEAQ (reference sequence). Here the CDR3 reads CASTLPGINEKLFF. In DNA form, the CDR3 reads TGTGCCAGCACCTTACCAGGGATTAATGAAAAACTGTTTTTT.

The chain's CDR3 is CASTPSGWNTDTQYF. The CDR3 coding sequence is TGTGCCAGCACCCCCTCCGGGTGGAACACAGATACGCAGTATTTT. This chain connects TRBV27 to TRBJ2-3; D not certain. The CDR3 is 15 residues long. Trimming removed 7 bases at V and 2 bases at J, with 16 bases between. Per the germline V gene, CDR1 is MNHEY and CDR2 is SMNVEV (reference sequence).

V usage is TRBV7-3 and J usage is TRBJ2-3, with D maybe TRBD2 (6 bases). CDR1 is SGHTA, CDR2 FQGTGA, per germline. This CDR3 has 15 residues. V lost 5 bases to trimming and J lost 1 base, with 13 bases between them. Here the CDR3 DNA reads TGTGCCAGCAGCCTCGCGGGGTTAGGCACAGATACGCAGTATTTT. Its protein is CASSLAGLGTDTQYF. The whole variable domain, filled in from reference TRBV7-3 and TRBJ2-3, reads GAGVSQTPSNKVTEKGKYVELRCDPISGHTALYWYRQSLGQGPEFLIYFQGTGAADDSGLPNDRFFAVRPEGSVSTLKIQRTERGDSAVYLCASSLAGLGTDTQYFGPGTRLTVL.

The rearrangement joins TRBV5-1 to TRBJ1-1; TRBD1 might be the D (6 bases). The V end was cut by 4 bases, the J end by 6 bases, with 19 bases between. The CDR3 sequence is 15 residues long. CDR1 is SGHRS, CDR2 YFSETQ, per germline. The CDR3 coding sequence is TGCGCCAGCAGCGCAAGTTTACAGGGAAGGGCTGAAGCTTTCTTT. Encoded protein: CASSASLQGRAEAFF.

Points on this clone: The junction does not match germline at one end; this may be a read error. Written as DNA, the CDR3 is TGTGCCAGCACTGAAGGGGAGCATGAGCAGTTCTTC. Translation gives CASTEGEHEQFF. The chain joins TRBV2 to TRBJ2-1; the D call may be TRBD1 or TRBD2 (5 bases each). The CDR3 loop spans 12 amino acids. The germline V gene has CDR1 SNHLY and CDR2 FYNNEI.

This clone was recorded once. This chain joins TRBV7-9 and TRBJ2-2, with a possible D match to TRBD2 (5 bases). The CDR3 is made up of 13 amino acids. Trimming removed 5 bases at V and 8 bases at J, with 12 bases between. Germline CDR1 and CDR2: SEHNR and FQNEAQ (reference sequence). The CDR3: CASSLDSWGELFF. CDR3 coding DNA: TGTGCCAGCAGCCTGGACTCGTGGGGGGAGCTGTTTTTT. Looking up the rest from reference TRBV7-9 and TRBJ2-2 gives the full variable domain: DTGVSQNPRHKITKRGQNVTFRCDPISEHNRLYWYRQTLGQGPEFLTYFQNEAQLEKSRLLSDRFSAERPKGSFSTLEIQRTEQGDSAMYLCASSLDSWGELFFGEGSRLTVL.

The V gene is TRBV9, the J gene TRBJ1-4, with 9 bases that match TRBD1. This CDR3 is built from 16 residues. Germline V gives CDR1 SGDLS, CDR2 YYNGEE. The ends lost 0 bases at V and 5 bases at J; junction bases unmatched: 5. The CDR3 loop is CASSVGVQGANEKLFF. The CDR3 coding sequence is TGTGCCAGCAGCGTAGGGGTACAGGGGGCGAATGAAAAACTGTTTTTT.

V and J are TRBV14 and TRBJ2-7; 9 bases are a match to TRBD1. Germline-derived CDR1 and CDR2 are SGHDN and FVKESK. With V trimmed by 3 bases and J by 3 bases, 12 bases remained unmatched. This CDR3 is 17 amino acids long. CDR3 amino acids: CASSHLSRTGAHYEQYF. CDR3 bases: TGTGCCAGCAGCCACCTCTCTAGGACAGGGGCGCACTACGAGCAGTACTTC. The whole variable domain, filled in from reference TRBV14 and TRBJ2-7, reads EAGVTQFPSHSVIEKGQTVTLRCDPISGHDNLYWYRRVMGKEIKFLLHFVKESKQDESGMPNNRFLAERTGGTYSTLKVQPAELEDSGVYFCASSHLSRTGAHYEQYFGPGTRLTVT.

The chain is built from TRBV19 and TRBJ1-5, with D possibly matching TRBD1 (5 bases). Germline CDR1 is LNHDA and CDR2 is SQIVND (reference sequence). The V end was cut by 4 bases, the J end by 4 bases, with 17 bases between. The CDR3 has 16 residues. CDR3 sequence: CASSRLSGPLNQPQHF. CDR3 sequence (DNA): TGTGCCAGTAGTAGGCTCTCGGGACCACTAAATCAGCCCCAGCATTTT.

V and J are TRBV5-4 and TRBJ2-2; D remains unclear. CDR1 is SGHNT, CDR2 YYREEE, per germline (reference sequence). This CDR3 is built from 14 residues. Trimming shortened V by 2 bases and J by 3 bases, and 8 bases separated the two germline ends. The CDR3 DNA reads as TGTGCCAGCAGCTTCGGGCAAGACACCGGGGAGCTGTTTTTT. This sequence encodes CASSFGQDTGELFF.

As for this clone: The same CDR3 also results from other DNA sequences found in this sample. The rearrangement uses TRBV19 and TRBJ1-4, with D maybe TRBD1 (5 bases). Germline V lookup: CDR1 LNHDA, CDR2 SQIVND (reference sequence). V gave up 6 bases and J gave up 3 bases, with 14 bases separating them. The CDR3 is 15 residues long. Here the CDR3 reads CASSPLGGANEKLFF. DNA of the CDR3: TGTGCCAGTAGCCCCCTCGGGGGGGCTAATGAAAAACTGTTTTTT.

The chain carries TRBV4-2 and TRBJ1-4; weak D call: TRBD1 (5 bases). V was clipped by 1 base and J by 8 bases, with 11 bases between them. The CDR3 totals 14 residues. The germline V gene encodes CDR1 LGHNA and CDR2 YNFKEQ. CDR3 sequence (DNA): TGTGCCAGCAGCCAAGGGGGCTTGGGAGAAAAACTGTTTTTT. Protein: CASSQGGLGEKLFF.

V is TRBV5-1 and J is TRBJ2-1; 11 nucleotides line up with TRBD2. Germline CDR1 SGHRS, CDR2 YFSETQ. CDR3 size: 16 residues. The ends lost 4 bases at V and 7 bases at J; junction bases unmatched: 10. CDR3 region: CASSLLGTSGSNEQFF. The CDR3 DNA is TGCGCCAGCAGCCTTCTTGGGACTAGCGGCTCAAATGAGCAGTTCTTC.

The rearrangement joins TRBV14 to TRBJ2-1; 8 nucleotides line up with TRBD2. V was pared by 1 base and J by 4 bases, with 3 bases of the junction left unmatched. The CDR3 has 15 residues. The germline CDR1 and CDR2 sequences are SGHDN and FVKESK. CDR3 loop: CASSQVTSVYNEQFF. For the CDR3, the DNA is TGTGCCAGCAGCCAAGTGACTAGCGTATACAATGAGCAGTTCTTC.

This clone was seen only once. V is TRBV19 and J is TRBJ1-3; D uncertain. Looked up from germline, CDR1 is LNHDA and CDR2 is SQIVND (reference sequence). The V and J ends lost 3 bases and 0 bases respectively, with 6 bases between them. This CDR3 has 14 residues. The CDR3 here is CASSMGPSGNTIYF. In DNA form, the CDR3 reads TGTGCCAGTAGTATGGGCCCCTCTGGAAACACCATATATTTT.

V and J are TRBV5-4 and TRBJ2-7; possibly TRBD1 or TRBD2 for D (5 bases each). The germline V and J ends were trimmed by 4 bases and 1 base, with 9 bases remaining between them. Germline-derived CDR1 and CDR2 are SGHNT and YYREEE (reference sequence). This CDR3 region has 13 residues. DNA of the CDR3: TGTGCCAGCAGCGACGGGGCTTCCTACGAGCAGTACTTC. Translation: CASSDGASYEQYF.

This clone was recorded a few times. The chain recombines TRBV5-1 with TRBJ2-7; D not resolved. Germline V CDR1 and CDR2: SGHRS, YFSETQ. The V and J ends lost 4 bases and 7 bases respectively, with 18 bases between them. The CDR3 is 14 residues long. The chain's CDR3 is CASSPGTTVREQYF. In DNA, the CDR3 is TGCGCCAGCAGCCCCGGTACTACAGTCCGGGAGCAGTACTTC.

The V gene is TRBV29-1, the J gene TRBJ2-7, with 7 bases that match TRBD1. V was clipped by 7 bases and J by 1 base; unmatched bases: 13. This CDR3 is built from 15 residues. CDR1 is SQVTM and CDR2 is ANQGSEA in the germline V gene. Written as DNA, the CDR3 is TGCAGCGCCATAGATGTACAGGGGCCGTCCTACGAGCAGTACTTC. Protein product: CSAIDVQGPSYEQYF.

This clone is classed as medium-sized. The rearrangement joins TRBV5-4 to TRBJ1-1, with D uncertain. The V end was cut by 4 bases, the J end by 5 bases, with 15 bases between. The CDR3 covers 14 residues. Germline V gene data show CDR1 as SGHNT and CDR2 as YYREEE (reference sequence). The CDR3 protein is CASSLDKTRTEAFF. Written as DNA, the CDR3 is TGTGCCAGCAGCCTTGACAAGACGAGGACTGAAGCTTTCTTT.

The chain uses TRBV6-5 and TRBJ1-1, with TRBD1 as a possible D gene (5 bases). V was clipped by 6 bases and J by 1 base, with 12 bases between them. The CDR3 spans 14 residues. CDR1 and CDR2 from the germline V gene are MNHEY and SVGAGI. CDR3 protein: CASRPTTGNTEAFF. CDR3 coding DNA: TGTGCCAGCAGACCGACCACAGGGAACACTGAAGCTTTCTTT.

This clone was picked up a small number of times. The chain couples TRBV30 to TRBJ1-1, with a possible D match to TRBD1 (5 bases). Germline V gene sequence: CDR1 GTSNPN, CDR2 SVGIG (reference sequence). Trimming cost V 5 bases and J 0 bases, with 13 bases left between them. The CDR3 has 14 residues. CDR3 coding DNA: TGTGCCTGGTCGGCCGGGGCCATGAACACTGAAGCTTTCTTT. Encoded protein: CAWSAGAMNTEAFF. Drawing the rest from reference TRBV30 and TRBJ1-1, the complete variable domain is SQTIHQWPATLVQPVGSPLSLECTVEGTSNPNLYWYRQAAGRGLQLLFYSVGIGQISSEVPQNLSASRPQDRQFILSSKKLLLSDSGFYLCAWSAGAMNTEAFFGQGTRLTVV.

The CDR3 is CASSEGGAETQYF. The CDR3 coding sequence is TGTGCCAGCAGTGAAGGTGGTGCAGAGACCCAGTACTTC. The gene calls are TRBV6-1 and TRBJ2-5; D not resolved. V was trimmed by 1 base and J by 4 bases, leaving 7 bases between them. Looked up from germline, CDR1 is MNHNS and CDR2 is SASEGT. The CDR3 is 13 residues long.

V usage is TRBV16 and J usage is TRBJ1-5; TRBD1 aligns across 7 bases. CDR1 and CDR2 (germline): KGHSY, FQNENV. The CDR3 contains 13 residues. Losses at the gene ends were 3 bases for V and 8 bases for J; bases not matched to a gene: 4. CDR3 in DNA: TGTGCCAGCAGCCAGCTCAGGGGGGAGCCCCAGCATTTT. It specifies CASSQLRGEPQHF.

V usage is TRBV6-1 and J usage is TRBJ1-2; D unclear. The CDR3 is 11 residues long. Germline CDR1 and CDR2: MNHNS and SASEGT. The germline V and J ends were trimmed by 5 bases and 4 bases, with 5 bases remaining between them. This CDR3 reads CASSHSYGYTF. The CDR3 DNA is TGTGCCAGCAGTCACTCCTATGGCTACACCTTC.

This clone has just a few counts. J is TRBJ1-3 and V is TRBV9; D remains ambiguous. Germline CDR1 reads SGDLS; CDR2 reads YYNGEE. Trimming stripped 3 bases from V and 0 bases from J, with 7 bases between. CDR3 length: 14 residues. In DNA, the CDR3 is TGTGCCAGCAGCGGGCCCGGCTCTGGAAACACCATATATTTT. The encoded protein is CASSGPGSGNTIYF. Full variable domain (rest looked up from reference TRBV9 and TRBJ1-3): DSGVTQTPKHLITATGQRVTLRCSPRSGDLSVYWYQQSLDQGLQFLIQYYNGEERAKGNILERFSAQQFPDLHSELNLSSLELGDSALYFCASSGPGSGNTIYFGEGSWLTVV.